The 5 T cell receptor beta chains below all came from one sample that was sequenced in a study of blood T cell repertoires in COVID-19. TCRdb's table, derived via immunoSEQ multiplex PCR, lists solely in-frame clones and lacks some. The sample gives approximately 500,000 clones, roughly 85% of which show up once; approximately 2.9% is in the top ten. Sequenced: peripheral blood. The receptors were sampled from a human donor in a cohort sampled during active COVID-19.

The chain employs TRBV6-2 or TRBV6-3 and TRBJ2-1, with D maybe TRBD2 (5 bases). Deletions cut 5 bases from V and 2 bases from J, with 10 bases between. The CDR3 sequence is 14 residues long. CDR1 is MNHEY, CDR2 SVGEGT, per germline. CDR3 bases: TGTGCCAGCAGTAGCGGTACCACCTACAATGAGCAGTTCTTC. It codes for CASSSGTTYNEQFF.

This clone occurred a few times. This sequence joins TRBV19 and TRBJ2-1; 8 positions agree with TRBD2. Trimming removed 6 bases from V and 7 bases from J; junction bases left unmatched: 14. In germline, CDR1 is LNHDA, CDR2 SQIVND (reference sequence). This CDR3 has 16 amino acids. This CDR3 reads CASSISPGGRLNEQFF. The CDR3 DNA reads TGTGCCAGTAGCATCTCCCCTGGCGGGAGGTTGAATGAGCAGTTCTTC.

The chain has TRBV6-1 and TRBJ2-3; 10 nucleotides match TRBD1. Trimming at V came to 1 base and at J to 4 bases, leaving 2 bases not matched to a gene. The CDR3 totals 15 residues. Germline V gene sequence: CDR1 MNHNS, CDR2 SASEGT. This chain's CDR3 is CASSEGTGGPDTQYF. CDR3 nucleotide sequence: TGTGCCAGCAGTGAAGGGACAGGGGGACCAGATACGCAGTATTTT.

The V gene is TRBV6-2 or TRBV6-3, the J gene TRBJ1-1; a weak D match, TRBD1 (5 bases). This CDR3 spans 14 amino acids. Per germline, CDR1 MNHEY and CDR2 SVGEGT. Trimming stripped 2 bases from V and 1 base from J, with 8 bases between. The chain's CDR3 is CASSYGAANTEAFF. The CDR3 DNA reads TGTGCCAGCAGTTACGGGGCAGCGAACACTGAAGCTTTCTTT.

The CDR3 DNA reads as TGTGCCAGCAGCCGGGAACGCACTGAAGCTTTCTTT. Residues: CASSRERTEAFF. J is TRBJ1-1 and V is TRBV11-1; D ambiguous. The germline V gene has CDR1 SGHAT and CDR2 FQDESV (reference sequence). There are 12 residues in the CDR3. V was clipped by 5 bases and J by 4 bases, with 8 bases between them.